Following are 26 T cell receptor beta chains from one sample sequenced in a study of Graves' ophthalmopathy and Graves' hyperthyroidism. Amplification targeted the TCR beta CDR3 regions, with RNA transcripts as the source material. RT-PCR with HTBI primers came first, then second-round multiplex PCR. Each CDR3 protein is one row after TCRdb ran MiXCR on the multiplex PCR reads. The table records about 740,000 distinct CDR3 sequences, 35% to 50% of them present only once. Sequenced material: peripheral blood. All receptors derive from an adult man with Graves' ophthalmopathy.

V is TRBV24-1 and J is TRBJ1-5; unclear D gene. Germline CDR1 KGHDR, CDR2 SFDVKD. The CDR3 length is 13 residues. Trimming pared 12 bases from V and 3 bases from J, leaving 14 bases between. This chain's CDR3 is CASHAAVNQPQHF. The CDR3 DNA follows: TGTGCCTCACATGCCGCTGTCAATCAGCCCCAGCATTTT.

Comment on this clonotype: Being one base from a much bigger clone, this may be a read error. This chain connects TRBV24-1 to TRBJ2-5, with D possibly called TRBD1 or TRBD2 (5 bases each). Germline-derived CDR1 and CDR2 are KGHDR and SFDVKD. V was shortened by 11 bases and J by 2 bases, with 20 bases between the two germline ends. CDR3 length equals 15 residues. The CDR3 reads CASGQGTPSQETQYF. In DNA, the CDR3 is TGTGCCAGCGGCCAAGGGACGCCGAGTCAAGAGACCCAGTACTTC.

The gene calls are TRBV7-9 and TRBJ2-1; D uncertain. V lost 5 bases and J lost 4, with 9 bases in between. The CDR3 loop spans 13 amino acids. Germline V CDR1 and CDR2: SEHNR, FQNEAQ (reference sequence). Here the CDR3 reads CASSPKDYNEQFF. The CDR3 nucleotides are TGTGCCAGCAGCCCCAAAGATTACAATGAGCAGTTCTTC.

The V and J genes are TRBV14 and TRBJ1-3; 8 bases are a match to TRBD1. Germline CDR1 is SGHDN and CDR2 is FVKESK. Losses at the gene ends were 2 bases for V and 6 bases for J; bases not matched to a gene: 9. The CDR3 totals 16 residues. The DNA of the CDR3 is TGTGCCAGCAGCCAACTGACAGGGGTCACTGAAAACACCATATATTTT. This gives the protein CASSQLTGVTENTIYF.

In this sample, this clonotype turned up a few times. J is TRBJ2-5 and V is TRBV10-3; D remains ambiguous. With 3 bases removed from V and 5 bases from J, the gap between germline ends came to 7 bases. CDR3 length: 12 residues. Germline V gene lookup returns CDR1 ENHRY and CDR2 SYGVKD. CDR3 DNA sequence: TGTGCCATCAGTGATTATGGTGAGACCCAGTACTTC. Amino acids: CAISDYGETQYF.

The CDR3 bases are TGTGCCAGCAGCCCATCGAACGCCCAGACCCAGTACTTC. This encodes CASSPSNAQTQYF. This chain connects TRBV9 to TRBJ2-5; unclear D gene. The V gene lost 4 bases and the J gene lost 6 bases, with 13 bases spanning the gap. Per germline, CDR1 SGDLS and CDR2 YYNGEE. CDR3 size: 13 residues.

For the CDR3, the DNA is TGTGCCAGCAGCTCCAACATGAACACTGAAGCTTTCTTT. It yields the protein CASSSNMNTEAFF. This sequence joins TRBV7-9 and TRBJ1-1, with D unresolved. CDR3 size: 13 residues. Germline V gene lookup returns CDR1 SEHNR and CDR2 FQNEAQ (reference sequence). V dropped 4 bases and J dropped 0 bases, with 6 bases sitting between them.

The chain couples TRBV29-1 to TRBJ1-2, with 7 bases matching TRBD1. This CDR3 has 13 amino acids. Germline trimming cut 6 bases from V and 4 bases from J; bases unmatched to any gene: 8. Germline CDR1 reads SQVTM; CDR2 reads ANQGSEA. The CDR3 region is CSVGRTGGYGYTF. The CDR3 nucleotides are TGCAGCGTAGGTCGGACAGGCGGCTATGGCTACACCTTC. The full variable domain, its missing parts supplied by reference TRBV29-1 and TRBJ1-2, is SAVISQKPSRDICQRGTSLTIQCQVDSQVTMMFWYRQQPGQSLTLIATANQGSEATYESGFVIDKFPISRPNLTFSTLTVSNMSPEDSSIYLCSVGRTGGYGYTFGSGTRLTVV.

In this sample, this clonotype turned up a few times. The chain combines TRBV15 with TRBJ1-2, with D possibly matching TRBD1 (6 bases). The germline gives CDR1 LNHNV, CDR2 YYDKDF (reference sequence). V shed 1 base and J shed 8 bases, with 11 bases lying between them. CDR3 length: 13 amino acids. DNA for the CDR3: TGTGCCACCAGCAGAGGGACAGCTGAAGGCTACACCTTC. Amino acids: CATSRGTAEGYTF.

This clonotype was seen a handful of times. The V gene is TRBV29-1, the J gene TRBJ2-3; D may be TRBD2 (6 bases). The CDR3 spans 15 residues. Germline values: CDR1 SQVTM, CDR2 ANQGSEA. V lost 0 bases, J lost 6 bases, and 16 bases lay in between. The CDR3 is CSVEDWSSEGDTQYF. Written as DNA, the CDR3 is TGCAGCGTTGAAGACTGGTCTAGCGAGGGGGATACGCAGTATTTT.

With regard to this clonotype: A read error may be the cause here, since a much bigger clone is one base away. CDR3 bases: TGTGCCAGCAGGGCCATGGACTACGAGCAGTACTTC. Its protein product is CASRAMDYEQYF. J is TRBJ2-7 and V is TRBV7-9; D remains ambiguous. The germline V and J ends were trimmed by 6 bases and 3 bases, with 9 bases remaining between them. The V gene's germline CDR1 is SEHNR and CDR2 FQNEAQ (reference sequence). This CDR3 contains 12 residues.

The DNA for the CDR3 is TGTGCCAGCAGTTTTAACTTCGGGGCTGAAGCTTTCTTT. Its protein is CASSFNFGAEAFF. The rearrangement uses TRBV2 and TRBJ1-1; D gene unclear. The CDR3 spans 13 residues. Per germline, CDR1 SNHLY and CDR2 FYNNEI. V was pared by 5 bases and J by 6 bases, with 13 bases between.

The CDR3: CASSSAGTAEAFF. For the CDR3, the DNA is TGTGCCAGCAGTTCCGCCGGGACAGCTGAAGCTTTCTTT. The gene calls are TRBV6-6 and TRBJ1-1, with 7 bases fitting TRBD1. Germline V gene data show CDR1 as MNHNY and CDR2 as SVGAGI (reference sequence). This CDR3 contains 13 residues. The J segment lost 6 bases and the V segment lost 4 bases, leaving 5 bases of the junction unmatched.

This clonotype was observed at least ten times. The chain has TRBV20-1 and TRBJ1-6; the match to TRBD1 covers 7 bases. V lost 4 bases and J lost 8; bases outside the gene matches: 8. The CDR3 spans 14 residues. Germline-derived CDR1 and CDR2 are DFQATT and SNEGSKA (reference sequence). The CDR3 loop reads CSANRQGRYSPLHF. CDR3 coding DNA: TGCAGTGCTAATCGACAGGGAAGGTATTCACCCCTCCACTTT.

In its sample, this clonotype was seen many times. The CDR3 sequence: CASSGGRVGHQPQHF. In nucleotides, the CDR3 is TGTGCCAGCAGTGGAGGCAGGGTGGGGCATCAGCCCCAGCATTTT. The rearrangement uses TRBV2 and TRBJ1-5; a weak D match, TRBD1 (5 bases). CDR1 is SNHLY, CDR2 FYNNEI, per germline. The CDR3 sequence is 15 residues long. V was pared by 4 bases and J by 5 bases, with 15 bases between. Full variable domain (missing parts from reference TRBV2 and TRBJ1-5): EPEVTQTPSHQVTQMGQEVILRCVPISNHLYFYWYRQILGQKVEFLVSFYNNEISEKSEIFDDQFSVERPDGSNFTLKIRSTKLEDSAMYFCASSGGRVGHQPQHFGDGTRLSIL.

This clonotype was counted many times. The V gene is TRBV15, the J gene TRBJ1-5; maybe TRBD1 (5 bases). Trimming took off 5 bases at V and 7 bases at J, with 12 bases between the two ends. Germline CDR1 is LNHNV and CDR2 is YYDKDF (reference sequence). This CDR3 is built from 13 residues. Here the CDR3 reads CATSGLGDQPQHF. DNA of the CDR3: TGTGCCACCAGCGGGTTGGGGGACCAGCCCCAGCATTTT. Full variable domain (rest looked up from reference TRBV15 and TRBJ1-5): DAMVIQNPRYQVTQFGKPVTLSCSQTLNHNVMYWYQQKSSQAPKLLFHYYDKDFNNEADTPDNFQSRRPNTSFCFLDIRSPGLGDTAMYLCATSGLGDQPQHFGDGTRLSIL.

The genes are TRBV20-1 and TRBJ2-5, with D maybe TRBD1 (6 bases). Trimming shortened V by 0 bases and J by 2 bases, and 10 bases separated the two germline ends. Germline V CDR1 and CDR2: DFQATT, SNEGSKA (reference sequence). The CDR3 covers 14 residues. The CDR3 sequence: CSARDIGQQETQYF. The CDR3 nucleotides read TGCAGTGCTAGAGATATAGGACAGCAAGAGACCCAGTACTTC.

The rearrangement uses TRBV25-1 and TRBJ1-4, with 7 bases that match TRBD1. The CDR3 runs to 15 residues. Unmatched junction bases numbered 4, after V lost 5 bases and J lost 1 base. Germline CDR1 and CDR2: MGHDK and SYGVNS. The CDR3 region is CASSQHRGTNEKLFF. The CDR3 region has the DNA TGTGCCAGCAGTCAACACAGGGGAACTAATGAAAAACTGTTTTTT.

With regard to this clonotype: This sequence may be a read error, since a much larger clone differs from it by one base. The chain recombines TRBV2 with TRBJ1-2; D is uncertain. The V gene's germline CDR1 is SNHLY and CDR2 FYNNEI. The CDR3 spans 15 residues. CDR3 protein: CASSEFPGPNYGCTF. Here the CDR3 DNA reads TGTGCCAGCAGTGAGTTTCCCGGACCTAACTATGGCTGCACCTTC. Supplemented by reference TRBV2 and TRBJ1-2, the full variable domain reads EPEVTQTPSHQVTQMGQEVILRCVPISNHLYFYWYRQILGQKVEFLVSFYNNEISEKSEIFDDQFSVERPDGSNFTLKIRSTKLEDSAMYFCASSEFPGPNYGCTFGSGTRLTVV.

At least ten counts were recorded for this clonotype. The chain has TRBV5-6 and TRBJ1-2; no clear D gene. V was pared by 0 bases and J by 6 bases, with 9 bases between. This CDR3 is 13 amino acids long. Germline CDR1 is SGHDT and CDR2 is YYEEEE. The CDR3 DNA reads TGTGCCAGCAGCTTGGCGGGGAGCGATGGCTACACCTTC. This translates into CASSLAGSDGYTF.

The chain couples TRBV2 to TRBJ1-2; maybe TRBD1 (5 bases). This CDR3 comprises 14 residues. In germline, CDR1 is SNHLY, CDR2 FYNNEI. The CDR3 sequence: CARKDARQIYGYTF. In DNA, the CDR3 is TGTGCTAGGAAGGACGCGAGACAGATCTATGGCTACACCTTC.

Ten or more counts support this clonotype. The rearrangement links TRBV9 to TRBJ1-2, with D possibly TRBD1 on 6 matching bases. Germline V gene lookup returns CDR1 SGDLS and CDR2 YYNGEE. Trimming cost V 0 bases and J 6 bases, with 15 bases left between them. CDR3 size: 15 residues. This CDR3 reads CASSVVPGASNGYTF. Written as DNA, the CDR3 is TGTGCCAGCAGCGTAGTTCCGGGGGCGAGCAATGGCTACACCTTC. Based on the CDR3 plus reference TRBV9 and TRBJ1-2, the full variable domain is DSGVTQTPKHLITATGQRVTLRCSPRSGDLSVYWYQQSLDQGLQFLIQYYNGEERAKGNILERFSAQQFPDLHSELNLSSLELGDSALYFCASSVVPGASNGYTFGSGTRLTVV.

The table lists this clonotype with a few counts. The J gene is TRBJ1-2, the V gene TRBV27; maybe TRBD1 (6 bases). Between the trimmed V and J ends, which lost 2 bases and 8 bases, there was a span of 15 bases. Germline CDR1 is MNHEY and CDR2 is SMNVEV (reference sequence). This CDR3 is 14 amino acids long. The CDR3 DNA reads TGTGCCAGCAGTTTAGCCTCGACAGGAGGCGGCTACACCTTC. Translating it yields CASSLASTGGGYTF.

Concerning this clonotype itself: The germline gene is not matched at one end of the junction; a read error may be the cause. This chain connects TRBV7-6 to TRBJ2-5; 8 bases line up with TRBD1. The J call is uncertain, as TRBJ2-7 better fits the DNA end. The CDR3 sequence is 15 residues long. The germline V gene has CDR1 SGHVS and CDR2 FNYEAQ. The CDR3, as DNA: TGTGCCGGCAGCTTAGAGGGACAGGCATCCTACGAGCAGTACTTC. Amino acids: CAGSLEGQASYEQYF.

This clonotype was seen only once. The V gene is TRBV5-1, the J gene TRBJ2-3; perhaps TRBD2 as D (6 bases). The germline V and J ends were trimmed by 3 bases and 6 bases, with 17 bases remaining between them. The CDR3 is 15 residues long. Germline V gene data show CDR1 as SGHRS and CDR2 as YFSETQ. The CDR3 loop is CASSSPEGRRDTQYF. For the CDR3, the DNA is TGCGCCAGCAGCTCTCCTGAGGGGAGGCGGGATACGCAGTATTTT.

This clonotype was detected many times. This rearrangement joins TRBV20-1 to TRBJ1-4; D is possibly TRBD1 (5 bases). The CDR3 has 11 residues. Germline CDR1 and CDR2: DFQATT and SNEGSKA (reference sequence). Between the trimmed V and J ends, which lost 6 bases and 8 bases, there was a span of 10 bases. DNA for the CDR3: TGCAGTGCCCCCCGGGACGAAAAACTGTTTTTT. It yields the protein CSAPRDEKLFF.